These T cell receptor beta chains were read from a single sample in a study of response to subunit inactivated influenza vaccine. TCRdb fed the RT-PCR reads into MiXCR, producing one record per CDR3 protein. The sample lists approximately 200,000 distinct CDR3 sequences, 13% to 15% occurring once. Sequencing was performed on CD8+ T cells sorted from PBMCs, taken 5 days after vaccination. The receptors shown here come from a man aged 45-65 years who received an inactivated influenza vaccine. CDR3s include the opening cysteine and the closing phenylalanine or tryptophan. Each record gives: J gene, V gene, clone size, D gene, CDR3 DNA, CDR3 protein. A D gene is named only where the DNA matches it firmly. Clone size is given for some rows only: seen once, a few or many times, or a class if the clone is expanded.

J: TRBJ2-7; V: TRBV4-2; size: few; D: -; DNA: TGTGCCAGCAGCCCGGACACACACTACGAGCAGTACTTC; CDR3: CASSPDTHYEQYF
J: TRBJ2-7; V: TRBV10-2; size: few; D: TRBD2; DNA: TGCGCCAGCGGGGTTTGGGGGGGCGAGCAGTACTTC; CDR3: CASGVWGGEQYF
J: TRBJ2-3; V: TRBV15; size: few; D: TRBD1; DNA: TGTGCCACCAGCATGGGACAGGGGGGGGCAGATACGCAGTATTTT; CDR3: CATSMGQGGADTQYF
J: TRBJ2-1; V: TRBV7-9; size: -; D: -; DNA: TGTGCCAGCAGCTCCAGAGACGGAAGCTCCTACAATGAGCAGTTCTTC; CDR3: CASSSRDGSSYNEQFF
J: TRBJ2-7; V: TRBV20-1; size: -; D: -; DNA: TGCAGTGCCCTGGGCTGGTTAACCGAGCAGTACTTC; CDR3: CSALGWLTEQYF
J: TRBJ1-4; V: TRBV4-3; size: many; D: -; DNA: TGCGCCAGCAGCCAAGATGGAGGGACGGAAACCGAAAAACTGTTTTTT; CDR3: CASSQDGGTETEKLFF
J: TRBJ2-7; V: TRBV19; size: few; D: -; DNA: TGTGCCAGTAGCCCTGACAGGACCGATTACGAGCAGTACTTC; CDR3: CASSPDRTDYEQYF
J: TRBJ2-7; V: TRBV12-3/TRBV12-4; size: -; D: TRBD1; DNA: TGTGCCAGCAGTTTATTCGCCCAGGGGGTAAACTACGAGCAGTACTTC; CDR3: CASSLFAQGVNYEQYF
J: TRBJ1-1; V: TRBV25-1; size: few; D: -; DNA: TGTGCCAGCAGTGAACGGGGAGGGGACACTGAAGCTTTCTTT; CDR3: CASSERGGDTEAFF
J: TRBJ2-3; V: TRBV10-3; size: few; D: TRBD1; DNA: TGTGCCATCAAACTCCTTCAGGACAGGGCCACAGATACGCAGTATTTT; CDR3: CAIKLLQDRATDTQYF
J: TRBJ2-5; V: TRBV28; size: few; D: -; DNA: TGTGCCAGCATCACGGACGGTAACCAAGAGACCCAGTACTTC; CDR3: CASITDGNQETQYF
J: TRBJ2-5; V: TRBV27; size: -; D: TRBD1; DNA: TGTGCCAGCAGTATGAGGACAGGGCTCCAAGAGACCCAGTACTTC; CDR3: CASSMRTGLQETQYF
J: TRBJ2-7; V: TRBV12-3/TRBV12-4; size: -; D: TRBD1; DNA: TGTGCCAGCACTACCGGGACAGGTTTATCCTTC; CDR3: CASTTGTGLSF
J: TRBJ2-5; V: TRBV2; size: -; D: TRBD2; DNA: TGTGCCAGCAGACAGACTAGCGGGAGTTCAAAGACCCAGTACTTC; CDR3: CASRQTSGSSKTQYF
J: TRBJ2-1; V: TRBV28; size: few; D: TRBD2; DNA: TGTGTCAGCGGGGCTATTCAAGATGAGCAGTTCTTC; CDR3: CVSGAIQDEQFF
J: TRBJ2-2; V: TRBV29-1; size: few; D: -; DNA: TGCAGCGTTGTCATTAACACCGGGGAGCTGTTTTTT; CDR3: CSVVINTGELFF
J: TRBJ1-5; V: TRBV7-6; size: once; D: TRBD1; DNA: TGTGCCAGCAGCTTAGCACCGGGACAGGGTAGACATCAGCCCCAGCATTTT; CDR3: CASSLAPGQGRHQPQHF
J: TRBJ1-1; V: TRBV29-1; size: many; D: TRBD1; DNA: TGCAGCGGTCGGGCAGGGGGCACTGAAGCTTTCTTT; CDR3: CSGRAGGTEAFF
J: TRBJ1-1; V: TRBV6-5; size: once; D: TRBD1; DNA: TGTGCCAGCAGTTACACGACAGGGTTGATTGAAGCTTTCTTT; CDR3: CASSYTTGLIEAFF
J: TRBJ2-2; V: TRBV6-2/TRBV6-3; size: many; D: -; DNA: TGTGCCAGCAGTTACCCCACCGGGGAGCTGTTTTTT; CDR3: CASSYPTGELFF
J: TRBJ2-3; V: TRBV4-1; size: -; D: -; DNA: TGCGCCAGCAGCCTCCTCTGGATGGTGTCAGATACGCAGTATTTT; CDR3: CASSLLWMVSDTQYF
J: TRBJ2-1; V: TRBV6-1; size: -; D: -; DNA: TGTGCCAGCAGTCCCCGATTCAGCTCCTACAATGAGCAGTTCTTC; CDR3: CASSPRFSSYNEQFF
J: TRBJ2-7; V: TRBV12-3/TRBV12-4; size: few; D: TRBD2; DNA: TGTGCCAGCACGTCTAGCGGCTACTACGAGCAGTACTTC; CDR3: CASTSSGYYEQYF
J: TRBJ2-2; V: TRBV9; size: -; D: -; DNA: TGTGCCAGCAGCGTCGGAACGGGGAACACCGGGGAGCTGTTTTTT; CDR3: CASSVGTGNTGELFF
J: TRBJ1-1; V: TRBV12-3/TRBV12-4; size: few; D: TRBD1; DNA: TGTGCCAGCAGTGACAGGGAGGACACTGAAGCTTTCTTT; CDR3: CASSDREDTEAFF
J: TRBJ2-1; V: TRBV24-1; size: -; D: -; DNA: TGTGCCACCAGTGACGCCCTTCATCGAGATTATGTGGATGAGCAGTTCTTC; CDR3: CATSDALHRDYVDEQFF
J: TRBJ2-7; V: TRBV2; size: -; D: TRBD1; DNA: TGTGCCAGCGGATGGACAGGGGGCAACGAGCAGTACTTC; CDR3: CASGWTGGNEQYF
J: TRBJ2-4; V: TRBV7-6; size: -; D: TRBD1; DNA: TGTGCCAGCAGCGTCGGGGACAGATACATTCAGTACTTC; CDR3: CASSVGDRYIQYF
J: TRBJ2-3; V: TRBV30; size: -; D: -; DNA: TGTGCCTGGAGAAGAAGCGGGACAGATACGCAGTATTTT; CDR3: CAWRRSGTDTQYF
J: TRBJ1-1; V: TRBV3-1; size: -; D: -; DNA: TGTGCCAGCAGCCAACAGGGACACTTGAACACTGAAGCTTTCTTT; CDR3: CASSQQGHLNTEAFF
J: TRBJ2-7; V: TRBV29-1; size: few; D: TRBD2; DNA: TGCAGCGTTGTTGCGGGAGGGAACGAGCAGTACTTC; CDR3: CSVVAGGNEQYF
J: TRBJ2-7; V: TRBV27; size: many; D: -; DNA: TGTGCCAGCAGTTTGGGCACGAAGGGGATCGAGCAGTACTTC; CDR3: CASSLGTKGIEQYF
J: TRBJ2-2; V: TRBV2; size: -; D: TRBD1; DNA: TGTGCCAGCAGTGAACTAGCAGGGGGCGTCGCCGGGGAGCTGTTTTTT; CDR3: CASSELAGGVAGELFF
J: TRBJ2-7; V: TRBV4-3; size: once; D: -; DNA: TGCGCCAGCAGCCAAGGACATACAGGTTTCAGCTACGAGCAGTACTTC; CDR3: CASSQGHTGFSYEQYF
J: TRBJ2-3; V: TRBV28; size: -; D: -; DNA: TGTGCCAGCAGTCCCCCCTTCCGCGGCAGCACAGATACGCAGTATTTT; CDR3: CASSPPFRGSTDTQYF
J: TRBJ2-1; V: TRBV12-3/TRBV12-4; size: few; D: -; DNA: TGTGCCAGCAGTTTTGGCAGGGTCAATGAGCAGTTCTTC; CDR3: CASSFGRVNEQFF
J: TRBJ2-7; V: TRBV28; size: few; D: TRBD2; DNA: TGTGCCAGCAGCCAGGTGCTAGCGGGGGGTTCCTACGAGCAGTACTTC; CDR3: CASSQVLAGGSYEQYF
J: TRBJ1-1; V: TRBV11-2; size: -; D: -; DNA: TGTGCCAGCAGCTTAAGAGGGGGTTACACTGAAGCTTTCTTT; CDR3: CASSLRGGYTEAFF
J: TRBJ1-4; V: TRBV29-1; size: few; D: -; DNA: TGCAGCGTCGACGAGGGGGAGGAAAAACTGTTTTTT; CDR3: CSVDEGEEKLFF
J: TRBJ2-1; V: TRBV28; size: few; D: -; DNA: TGTGCCAGCACCATATCCGGGGGAGTCTACAATGAGCAGTTCTTC; CDR3: CASTISGGVYNEQFF
J: TRBJ2-3; V: TRBV28; size: -; D: -; DNA: TGTGCCAGCAGAGACAGCGACACAGATACGCAGTATTTT; CDR3: CASRDSDTDTQYF
J: TRBJ2-7; V: TRBV10-3; size: few; D: -; DNA: TGTGCCATCAGCCACCGGGACGGGAGCTCCTACGAGCAGTACTTC; CDR3: CAISHRDGSSYEQYF
J: TRBJ1-1; V: TRBV7-9; size: -; D: -; DNA: TGTGCCAGCACCGACTTGGGGGGGGACACTGAAGCTTTCTTT; CDR3: CASTDLGGDTEAFF
J: TRBJ2-2; V: TRBV28; size: many; D: -; DNA: TGTGCCAGTGCCGGGGCAGGGCATGGCACCGGGGAGCTGTTTTTT; CDR3: CASAGAGHGTGELFF
J: TRBJ1-1; V: TRBV5-6; size: few; D: -; DNA: TGTGCCAGCAGCTTGGTTACCACTGAAGCTTTCTTT; CDR3: CASSLVTTEAFF
J: TRBJ2-3; V: TRBV4-1; size: -; D: TRBD2; DNA: TGCGCCAGCAGCCAAGTAAGCGGGGGGGCAACAGATACGCAGTATTTT; CDR3: CASSQVSGGATDTQYF
J: TRBJ2-7; V: TRBV7-6; size: few; D: TRBD2; DNA: TGTGCCAGCAGCTTAGTTACTAGCGGAGCCTCCTACGAGCAGTACTTC; CDR3: CASSLVTSGASYEQYF
J: TRBJ2-3; V: TRBV4-3; size: few; D: -; DNA: TGCGCCAGCAGCCACCGAGCCGGGAAAGGAAGCACAGATACGCAGTATTTT; CDR3: CASSHRAGKGSTDTQYF
J: TRBJ2-7; V: TRBV2; size: -; D: -; DNA: TGTGCCAGCAGTGAGGAGGTGAACTACGAGCAGTACTTC; CDR3: CASSEEVNYEQYF
J: TRBJ1-1; V: TRBV6-5; size: -; D: -; DNA: TGTGCCAGCAGTTATTCCCGGCGATGGGAGATGAACACTGAAGCTTTCTTT; CDR3: CASSYSRRWEMNTEAFF
J: TRBJ1-5; V: TRBV20-1; size: few; D: -; DNA: TGCAGTGCCCGCGGGACCGATAATCAGCCCCAGCATTTT; CDR3: CSARGTDNQPQHF
J: TRBJ2-7; V: TRBV7-9; size: -; D: TRBD2; DNA: TGTGCCAGCAGCGGACTAGCGGGATTCTCCTACGAGCAGTACTTC; CDR3: CASSGLAGFSYEQYF
J: TRBJ2-7; V: TRBV30; size: few; D: TRBD2; DNA: TGTGCCTGGAGTGCTGGGAGGGCCTACGAGCAGTACTTC; CDR3: CAWSAGRAYEQYF
J: TRBJ2-7; V: TRBV29-1; size: -; D: -; DNA: TGCAGCGTTGGGACCTACGAGCAGTACTTC; CDR3: CSVGTYEQYF
J: TRBJ2-5; V: TRBV12-3/TRBV12-4; size: -; D: -; DNA: TGTGCCATCAGCCCAACGGGAGCCGCGGGGGAGACCCAGTACTTC; CDR3: CAISPTGAAGETQYF